These T cell receptor beta chains were read from a single sample in a study of chemoradiotherapy in HPV16-positive cancers. Libraries were prepared by immunoSEQ multiplex PCR; TCRdb keeps only in-frame clonotypes and omits some of them. Here the sample spans just over 25,000 clones, roughly 92% being singletons. The sequencing here drew on blood, taken from a patient who underwent chemoradiotherapy. The receptors stem from a human donor with HPV-associated anogenital cancer. Each CDR3 is given without its conserved first and last residue.

>TRBV7-2|TRBJ2-7
ASSFGLAGLYEQY
>TRBV5-1|TRBJ2-3
ASSFATDPDTQY
>TRBV18|TRBJ2-2
ASSPGLAVNTGELF
>TRBV5-1|TRBJ1-1
ASSLGGQGMNTEAF
>TRBV5-8|TRBJ1-5
ASSFRTGPSLNQPQH
>TRBV19|TRBJ2-4
ASRFSSAKNIQY
>TRBV11-2|TRBJ1-6
ASSLVPGFENSPLH
>TRBV5-3|TRBJ2-1
ASGTLYNEQF
>TRBV2|TRBJ2-1
ASRGLVWDEQF
>TRBV28|TRBJ2-7
ASSLYGTGGYEQY
>TRBV5-1|TRBJ2-5
ASRLFTSSGAKETQY
>TRBV7-2|TRBJ2-5
ASSFSGQETQY
>TRBV18|TRBJ1-2
ASSGTGTYGYT
>TRBV5-5|TRBJ2-7
ASSFRGSPYEQY
>TRBV12-5|TRBJ2-7
ASGLNYEQY
>TRBV2|TRBJ1-5
ASREQGVGNQPQH
>TRBV7-9|TRBJ2-1
ASSLEDSLKF
>TRBV18|TRBJ2-7
ASSPRDFPGQY
>TRBV2|TRBJ2-1
ASSAIAGERFHQF
>TRBV6-5|TRBJ2-5
ASSYSGTQGETQY
>TRBV5-1|TRBJ2-7
ASSLLAGGPYEQY
>TRBV30|TRBJ1-5
AWRMHGQDYSNQPQH
>TRBV7-2|TRBJ1-5
ASSSGSYSNQPQH
>TRBV18|TRBJ2-7
ASSPRDRVRSYEQY
>TRBV5-1|TRBJ2-1
ASSLVRLAGGDEQF
>TRBV30|TRBJ2-1
AWSVMTRYNEQF
>TRBV5-4|TRBJ2-2
ASSLTGDGELF
>TRBV5-4|TRBJ2-6
ASSLAGGGSGANVLT
>TRBV5-1|TRBJ2-5
ASSQYGESQETQY
>TRBV20-1|TRBJ2-5
SADGEETQY
>TRBV6-5|TRBJ1-1
ASSSLQGARTEAF
>TRBV5-4|TRBJ2-7
ASSSGGRSYEQY
>TRBV28|TRBJ1-4
ACAGEVGKLF